These 19 T cell receptor beta chains were sequenced from one sample in a study of early T cells in non-severe SARS-CoV-2 infection. TCRdb processed the 5' RACE reads anew with MiXCR; each CDR3 protein has one entry. The sample includes more than 25,000 distinct CDR3 sequences, approximately 5.3% of them seen just once. Sequencing was done on a sample of whole blood. These receptors originate from an adult who was a healthcare worker with PCR-confirmed SARS-CoV-2 infection or an uninfected control (not recorded which).

This clonotype was counted many times. The chain links TRBV7-6 to TRBJ2-5; perhaps D is TRBD1 or TRBD2 (5 bases each). In germline, CDR1 is SGHVS, CDR2 FNYEAQ. CDR3 length: 14 residues. V dropped 1 base and J dropped 4 bases, with 10 bases sitting between them. CDR3 DNA sequence: TGTGCCAGCAGCTTAGGGGGGACCAGAGAGACCCAGTACTTC. Translation gives CASSLGGTRETQYF.

This clonotype was counted ten times or more. This chain uses TRBV19 with TRBJ2-7; 8 bases match TRBD1. CDR1 and CDR2 from the germline V gene are LNHDA and SQIVND (reference sequence). The CDR3 is 15 residues long. The J segment lost 6 bases and the V segment lost 3 bases, leaving 10 bases of the junction unmatched. The DNA for the CDR3 is TGTGCCAGTAGTATCGCCCAGGGGGCAAGAAGCGAGCAGTACTTC. It specifies CASSIAQGARSEQYF. Together with reference TRBV19 and TRBJ2-7, the CDR3 gives the full variable domain: DGGITQSPKYLFRKEGQNVTLSCEQNLNHDAMYWYRQDPGQGLRLIYYSQIVNDFQKGDIAEGYSVSREKKESFPLTVTSAQKNPTAFYLCASSIAQGARSEQYFGPGTRLTVT.

J is TRBJ2-1 and V is TRBV5-1; 12 bases agree with TRBD2. The CDR3 is 15 amino acids. The germline V gene encodes CDR1 SGHRS and CDR2 YFSETQ. Trimming cost V 3 bases and J 7 bases; bases outside gene matches: 5. CDR3 in amino acids: CASSSTSGGLNEQFF. In DNA, the CDR3 is TGCGCCAGCAGCTCGACTAGCGGGGGACTAAATGAGCAGTTCTTC.

This clonotype was seen repeatedly, ten times or more. The chain has TRBV7-9 and TRBJ2-3; D may be TRBD2 (6 bases). From germline, CDR1 is SEHNR and CDR2 FQNEAQ (reference sequence). This CDR3 region has 11 residues. Trimming removed 5 bases at V and 10 bases at J, with 10 bases between. The CDR3 loop is CASSGDSAQYF. CDR3 nucleotide sequence: TGTGCCAGCAGCGGGGACTCTGCGCAGTATTTT. Together with reference TRBV7-9 and TRBJ2-3, the CDR3 gives the full variable domain: DTGVSQNPRHKITKRGQNVTFRCDPISEHNRLYWYRQTLGQGPEFLTYFQNEAQLEKSRLLSDRFSAERPKGSFSTLEIQRTEQGDSAMYLCASSGDSAQYFGPGTRLTVL.

At least ten counts were recorded for this clonotype. This rearrangement joins TRBV27 to TRBJ2-2; D remains ambiguous. This CDR3 is 13 amino acids long. V lost 4 bases to trimming and J lost 2 bases, with 5 bases between them. Looked up from germline, CDR1 is MNHEY and CDR2 is SMNVEV (reference sequence). The chain's CDR3 is CASSSQNTGELFF. DNA of the CDR3: TGTGCCAGCAGTTCACAAAACACCGGGGAGCTGTTTTTT.

There are many counts of this clonotype. The chain is built from TRBV20-1 and TRBJ2-5; D call uncertain. Trimming took 6 bases from V and 4 from J, leaving 15 bases between them. Germline V gives CDR1 DFQATT, CDR2 SNEGSKA (reference sequence). The CDR3 totals 13 residues. CDR3 bases: TGCAGTGCGAGACGTGATGGATCAGAGACCCAGTACTTC. Its translation: CSARRDGSETQYF.

This clonotype has ten or more counts. The V gene is TRBV11-2, the J gene TRBJ2-3, with 7 positions matching TRBD1. V lost 5 bases and J lost 4; bases outside the gene matches: 9. CDR3 length: 15 residues. The V gene's germline CDR1 is SGHAT and CDR2 FQNNGV. The CDR3 region is CASSQTRQGADTQYF. The CDR3 coding sequence is TGTGCCAGCAGCCAGACCCGACAGGGTGCAGATACGCAGTATTTT.

At least ten counts were recorded for this clonotype. The V and J genes are TRBV2 and TRBJ1-5; D is ambiguous. The CDR3 totals 17 residues. Per germline, CDR1 SNHLY and CDR2 FYNNEI. Trimming cost V 4 bases and J 1 base, with 17 bases left between them. The CDR3 spells CASSVGVDRGSNQPQHF. CDR3 sequence (DNA): TGTGCCAGCAGTGTCGGGGTGGACCGCGGGAGCAATCAGCCCCAGCATTTT.

At least ten counts were recorded for this clonotype. The rearrangement links TRBV7-2 to TRBJ2-2; no reliable D call. With 5 bases removed from V and 5 bases from J, the gap between germline ends came to 12 bases. Per the germline V gene, CDR1 is SGHTA and CDR2 is FQGNSA. The CDR3 totals 14 residues. Here the CDR3 reads CASSPRTTTGELFF. The CDR3 DNA reads as TGTGCCAGCAGCCCCCGAACTACTACCGGGGAGCTGTTTTTT. Full variable domain (missing parts from reference TRBV7-2 and TRBJ2-2): GAGVSQSPSNKVTEKGKDVELRCDPISGHTALYWYRQSLGQGLEFLIYFQGNSAPDKSGLPSDRFSAERTGGSVSTLTIQRTQQEDSAVYLCASSPRTTTGELFFGEGSRLTVL.

This clonotype was detected ten times or more. The chain links TRBV28 to TRBJ2-3; D gene unclear. The CDR3 is made up of 13 amino acids. Trimming removed 6 bases from V and 0 bases from J, with 7 bases in between. Germline CDR1 is MDHEN and CDR2 is SYDVKM. The CDR3 bases are TGTGCCAGCAGCGGCAGTAGCACAGATACGCAGTATTTT. As protein: CASSGSSTDTQYF.

Many counts were recorded for this clonotype. The chain has TRBV12-3 or TRBV12-4 and TRBJ1-5; maybe TRBD1 (5 bases). This CDR3 has 13 residues. Trimming shortened V by 5 bases and J by 6 bases, and 11 bases separated the two germline ends. The CDR3: CASSPGGRQPQHF. The DNA for the CDR3 is TGTGCCAGCAGTCCGGGGGGTCGTCAGCCCCAGCATTTT.

The chain joins TRBV4-1 to TRBJ2-7; D perhaps matches TRBD1 (6 bases). Germline lookup yields CDR1 MGHRA and CDR2 YSYEKL. The ends were cut back, 2 bases at V and 1 base at J, with 15 bases in the middle. The CDR3 contains 16 residues. This CDR3 is CASSQPSSRGSYEQYF. The CDR3 DNA follows: TGCGCCAGCAGCCAACCCTCCTCCAGGGGTTCCTACGAGCAGTACTTC.

There are many counts of this clonotype. This chain uses TRBV6-1 with TRBJ2-7, with 7 bases fitting TRBD1. The CDR3 length is 13 residues. V shed 10 bases and J 5 bases; nucleotides not matched to a gene: 11. Germline V gene lookup returns CDR1 MNHNS and CDR2 SASEGT. The CDR3 nucleotides read TGTGCCACCCTCCGGACAGGTGCCGACGAGCAGTACTTC. Residues: CATLRTGADEQYF.

In regard to this clonotype: This clone may be a read error of a much larger clone one base away. The V and J genes are TRBV28 and TRBJ2-5; no clear D gene. Germline assignment: CDR1 MDHEN and CDR2 SYDVKM. The CDR3 is made up of 15 amino acids. V gave up 7 bases and J gave up 3 bases, with 18 bases separating them. CDR3 DNA sequence: TGTGCCAGCACCGACCGGCCGAGAGGTGAAGAGACCCAGTACTTC. It is translated as CASTDRPRGEETQYF. Supplemented by reference TRBV28 and TRBJ2-5, the full variable domain reads DVKVTQSSRYLVKRTGEKVFLECVQDMDHENMFWYRQDPGLGLRLIYFSYDVKMKEKGDIPEGYSVSREKKERFSLILESASTNQTSMYLCASTDRPRGEETQYFGPGTRLLVL.

The chain combines TRBV4-1 with TRBJ2-7, with TRBD1 as a possible D gene (5 bases). The length of the CDR3 is 16 residues. The germline V and J ends were trimmed by 1 base and 0 bases, with 13 bases remaining between them. Per the germline V gene, CDR1 is MGHRA and CDR2 is YSYEKL. CDR3 coding DNA: TGCGCCAGCAGCCAAGGGTTCTTGGACATCTCCTACGAGCAGTACTTC. It is translated as CASSQGFLDISYEQYF.

The chain uses TRBV10-1 and TRBJ2-5; 10 bases are shared with TRBD1. V trimming: 6 bases; J trimming: 3 bases; junction bases outside the gene matches: 7. This CDR3 is built from 15 residues. Germline loops: CDR1 WNHNN, CDR2 SYGVQD (reference sequence). CDR3 region: CASSPRQGAKETQYF. As DNA, the CDR3 is TGCGCCAGCAGCCCTAGACAGGGGGCCAAAGAGACCCAGTACTTC.

This clonotype has at least ten counts. The chain recombines TRBV5-1 with TRBJ1-1; TRBD1 might be the D (6 bases). CDR1 and CDR2 (germline): SGHRS, YFSETQ. This CDR3 is 14 amino acids long. V was cut by 0 bases and J by 6 bases, with 12 bases left in between. CDR3 bases: TGCGCCAGCAGCTTGGAATACAGGGCGGCTGAAGCTTTCTTT. Protein: CASSLEYRAAEAFF.

This clonotype has only a few counts. V is TRBV18 and J is TRBJ1-5; 7 positions match TRBD1. Germline values: CDR1 KGHSH, CDR2 LQKENI. This CDR3 is built from 13 residues. V lost 3 bases, J lost 7 bases, and 3 bases stayed unmatched. CDR3 amino acids: CASSPQGEQPQHF. The CDR3 nucleotides are TGTGCCAGCTCACCGCAGGGGGAACAGCCCCAGCATTTT. Based on the CDR3 plus reference TRBV18 and TRBJ1-5, the full variable domain is NAGVMQNPRHLVRRRGQEARLRCSPMKGHSHVYWYRQLPEEGLKFMVYLQKENIIDESGMPKERFSAEFPKEGPSILRIQQVVRGDSAAYFCASSPQGEQPQHFGDGTRLSIL.

This clonotype has ten or more counts. V and J are TRBV19 and TRBJ2-6, with 7 bases aligning to TRBD1. In germline, CDR1 is LNHDA, CDR2 SQIVND (reference sequence). With V trimmed by 6 bases and J by 0 bases, 5 bases remained unmatched. The CDR3 consists of 16 residues. CDR3 residues: CASRDRLLSGANVLTF. The CDR3 nucleotides read TGTGCCAGTAGGGACAGGCTTCTCTCTGGGGCCAACGTCCTGACTTTC.